The 23 T cell receptor beta chains given below trace back to one sample, sequenced in a study of identical twins. TCRdb recomputed calls from the 5' RACE reads with MiXCR, one row per CDR3 protein. The table lists some 900,000 distinct CDR3 sequences, 10% to 15% of them singletons, with around 1.6% in the top ten. A further study also used this sample, focusing on yellow fever vaccine responses in identical twins.

The sample comprised PBMCs. All receptors come from a woman aged 18 to 35 in good health.

This clonotype has more than one count but fewer than ten. J is TRBJ2-5 and V is TRBV7-9; no clear D. The CDR3 covers 12 residues. CDR1 is SEHNR and CDR2 is FQNEAQ in the germline V gene (reference sequence). V was cut by 6 bases and J by 5 bases, with 10 bases left in between. The CDR3 DNA reads TGTGCCAGCAGACCTGACCTGGAGACCCAGTACTTC. It codes for CASRPDLETQYF.

This chain links TRBV11-1 with TRBJ2-3; D tentatively reads TRBD1 or TRBD2 (5 bases each). V lost 4 bases and J 4 bases, leaving 15 bases between the germline ends. CDR1 and CDR2 (germline): SGHAT, FQDESV (reference sequence). This CDR3 spans 15 amino acids. CDR3 sequence: CASSSLPGAADTQYF. Written as DNA, the CDR3 is TGTGCCAGCAGCTCCCTCCCCGGGGCCGCAGATACGCAGTATTTT.

This clonotype came up many times. The rearrangement joins TRBV11-2 to TRBJ2-3; no definite D call. Germline CDR1 and CDR2: SGHAT and FQNNGV. The ends were cut back, 5 bases at V and 6 bases at J, with 9 bases in the middle. This CDR3 spans 12 amino acids. The DNA for the CDR3 is TGTGCCAGCAGCCCACAGATCGATACGCAGTATTTT. Amino acid sequence: CASSPQIDTQYF.

This clonotype was seen a few times. The rearrangement links TRBV3-1 to TRBJ2-1; TRBD2 aligns across 15 bases. V shed 0 bases and J 1 base; nucleotides not matched to a gene: 1. This CDR3 has 18 residues. The germline gives CDR1 LGHDT, CDR2 YNNKEL (reference sequence). CDR3 amino acids: CASSQEGLAGGSYNEQFF. In nucleotides, the CDR3 is TGTGCCAGCAGCCAAGAGGGACTAGCGGGGGGATCCTACAATGAGCAGTTCTTC.

This clonotype was detected only a few times. The chain uses TRBV15 and TRBJ1-5; maybe TRBD1 (5 bases). The CDR3 consists of 14 residues. The V gene's germline CDR1 is LNHNV and CDR2 YYDKDF (reference sequence). Trimming took off 2 bases at V and 4 bases at J, with 9 bases between the two ends. This CDR3 reads CATSRLGENQPQHF. In nucleotides, the CDR3 is TGTGCCACCAGCAGACTAGGGGAAAATCAGCCCCAGCATTTT.

The chain links TRBV7-6 to TRBJ2-5; TRBD2 matches 11 bases. From germline, CDR1 is SGHVS and CDR2 FNYEAQ. After removal of 4 bases from V and 5 bases from J, the junction contained 12 bases not matched to a gene. The CDR3 consists of 17 residues. In DNA form, the CDR3 reads TGTGCCAGCAGCTCGGGGGCGGTTAGCGGGAGGGCGGAGACCCAGTACTTC. As protein: CASSSGAVSGRAETQYF.

V and J are TRBV20-1 and TRBJ1-5; a possible D gene is TRBD1 (6 bases). With 0 bases removed from V and 3 bases from J, the gap between germline ends came to 12 bases. There are 15 residues in the CDR3. In germline, CDR1 is DFQATT, CDR2 SNEGSKA (reference sequence). CDR3 sequence: CSARDSGGDNQPQHF. The CDR3 DNA reads TGCAGTGCTAGAGATTCGGGGGGCGACAATCAGCCCCAGCATTTT.

This clonotype appeared a few times. The J gene is TRBJ2-1, the V gene TRBV12-3 or TRBV12-4, with 10 nucleotides matching TRBD2. CDR3 size: 20 residues. J was trimmed by 4 bases and V by 6 bases; bases with no gene match: 21. CDR3 sequence reads: CASRVLNMGASGGKYNEQFF. CDR3 DNA: TGTGCCAGCAGGGTCCTTAACATGGGAGCTAGCGGGGGAAAATACAATGAGCAGTTCTTC.

This clonotype has more than one count but fewer than ten. This chain uses TRBV6-5 with TRBJ2-1; 10 bases agree with TRBD2. V dropped 4 bases and J dropped 7; count of bases not matched to a gene: 13. CDR3 length: 17 amino acids. Germline CDR1 reads MNHEY; CDR2 reads SVGAGI. CDR3: CASSSRTSGPPGNEQFF. CDR3 DNA: TGTGCCAGCAGTTCGCGGACTAGCGGCCCCCCAGGGAATGAGCAGTTCTTC.

The rearrangement uses TRBV27 and TRBJ2-3; 8 bases agree with TRBD2. Germline-derived CDR1 and CDR2 are MNHEY and SMNVEV (reference sequence). This CDR3 comprises 17 residues. V gave up 1 base and J gave up 8 bases; unmatched junction bases: 14. The CDR3 DNA reads as TGTGCCAGCAGTTTATTGTCCAGCGGGGGCGGTTCTGGTACGCAGTATTTT. Its translation: CASSLLSSGGGSGTQYF.

J is TRBJ2-5 and V is TRBV28; D gene uncertain. Germline CDR1 reads MDHEN; CDR2 reads SYDVKM. This CDR3 is 14 amino acids long. V gave up 2 bases and J gave up 5 bases, with 12 bases separating them. The CDR3 spells CASSLPATGETQYF. CDR3 coding DNA: TGTGCCAGCAGTTTACCAGCAACTGGGGAGACCCAGTACTTC.

The J gene is TRBJ2-7, the V gene TRBV29-1; 9 nucleotides agree with TRBD1. With 4 bases clipped from V and 5 bases from J, the junction kept 18 bases outside the gene matches. The CDR3 runs to 17 residues. CDR1 and CDR2 from the germline V gene are SQVTM and ANQGSEA. The CDR3 protein is CSVVRAVEGTGFNEQYF. The CDR3 nucleotides read TGCAGCGTTGTGCGCGCGGTCGAGGGGACAGGGTTTAACGAGCAGTACTTC.

The chain joins TRBV20-1 to TRBJ2-1, with a weak D call TRBD1 (6 bases). This CDR3 is built from 14 residues. Per the germline V gene, CDR1 is DFQATT and CDR2 is SNEGSKA (reference sequence). The ends were cut back, 3 bases at V and 5 bases at J, with 14 bases in the middle. CDR3 nucleotides: TGCAGTGCTAGTCTTGGACGGACAGACAATGAGCAGTTCTTC. It yields the protein CSASLGRTDNEQFF.

The chain uses TRBV4-1 and TRBJ2-1; D is ambiguous. The length of the CDR3 is 13 residues. V lost 0 bases, J lost 8 bases, and 8 bases lay in between. Germline CDR1 and CDR2: MGHRA and YSYEKL. The CDR3 nucleotides read TGCGCCAGCAGCCAAGATTCGAAGGATGAGCAGTTCTTC. Its protein product is CASSQDSKDEQFF.

The chain employs TRBV12-3 or TRBV12-4 and TRBJ2-1; the D call may be TRBD1 or TRBD2 (5 bases each). Trimming took 3 bases from V and 10 from J, leaving 19 bases between them. This CDR3 region has 15 residues. The CDR3 reads CASSFGARGTMEQFF. The CDR3 DNA is TGTGCCAGCAGTTTTGGGGCGAGGGGTACAATGGAGCAGTTCTTC.

The rearrangement joins TRBV5-1 to TRBJ1-6; D is uncertain. The germline CDR1 and CDR2 sequences are SGHRS and YFSETQ. The CDR3 extends over 17 amino acids. V dropped 0 bases and J dropped 0 bases, with 10 bases sitting between them. Here the CDR3 DNA reads TGCGCCAGCAGCTTGGGGAAGACGAGCTCCTATAATTCACCCCTCCACTTT. It translates to CASSLGKTSSYNSPLHF.

In its sample, this clonotype was seen a few times. V is TRBV5-1 and J is TRBJ1-5, with 8 positions matching TRBD1. The CDR3 totals 13 residues. Losses at the gene ends were 9 bases for V and 5 bases for J; bases not matched to a gene: 7. CDR1 and CDR2 from the germline V gene are SGHRS and YFSETQ. CDR3 sequence (DNA): TGCGCCAACTCGGACAGGGACGATCAGCCCCAGCATTTT. Translating gives CANSDRDDQPQHF.

CDR3 residues: CSARDPSGLQGEQYF. The CDR3 coding sequence is TGCAGTGCTAGAGATCCTAGCGGGCTACAGGGCGAGCAGTACTTC. This chain links TRBV20-1 with TRBJ2-7; 8 bases align to TRBD2. Trimming took 0 bases from V and 6 from J; bases not matched to a gene: 10. The V gene's germline CDR1 is DFQATT and CDR2 SNEGSKA (reference sequence). The CDR3 totals 15 residues.

V is TRBV11-3 and J is TRBJ2-1; 7 bases fit TRBD2. Germline values: CDR1 SGHNT, CDR2 YENEEA. CDR3 length: 15 residues. Trimming cost V 7 bases and J 7 bases; bases outside gene matches: 13. This CDR3 is CASTLGPRGWNEQFF. The CDR3, as DNA: TGTGCCAGCACCCTAGGTCCGCGGGGGTGGAATGAGCAGTTCTTC. Supplemented by reference TRBV11-3 and TRBJ2-1, the full variable domain reads EAGVVQSPRYKIIEKKQPVAFWCNPISGHNTLYWYLQNLGQGPELLIRYENEEAVDDSQLPKDRFSAERLKGVDSTLKIQPAELGDSAVYLCASTLGPRGWNEQFFGPGTRLTVL.

This rearrangement joins TRBV6-1 to TRBJ1-5; D is ambiguous. CDR1 and CDR2 (germline): MNHNS, SASEGT. This CDR3 is 15 amino acids long. V was shortened by 6 bases and J by 3 bases, with 15 bases between the two germline ends. This chain's CDR3 is CASSHRADPNQPQHF. CDR3 nucleotides: TGTGCCAGCAGCCACCGGGCCGACCCCAATCAGCCCCAGCATTTT.

The chain uses TRBV20-1 and TRBJ1-6; D is perhaps TRBD1 (6 bases). Germline CDR1 reads DFQATT; CDR2 reads SNEGSKA (reference sequence). Trimming pared 4 bases from V and 8 bases from J, leaving 24 bases between. CDR3 length: 17 amino acids. The CDR3 coding sequence is TGCAGTGCTACCCTTCGTTCAAGGACAGCGGGTGATTCACCCCTCCACTTT. Translating it yields CSATLRSRTAGDSPLHF.

This clonotype was recorded many times. V gene TRBV7-9 combines with J gene TRBJ1-2; tentatively, D is TRBD1 (5 bases). V lost 0 bases and J lost 3, with 8 bases in between. Germline V gives CDR1 SEHNR, CDR2 FQNEAQ (reference sequence). The length of the CDR3 is 14 residues. The chain's CDR3 is CASSLALTDYGYTF. In DNA form, the CDR3 reads TGTGCCAGCAGCTTAGCATTGACAGACTATGGCTACACCTTC.

This chain's CDR3 is CASNGQSTDTQYF. CDR3 DNA: TGTGCCAGCAACGGACAGAGCACAGATACGCAGTATTTT. The rearrangement links TRBV2 to TRBJ2-3; D is perhaps TRBD1 (6 bases). V was shortened by 7 bases and J by 0 bases, with 8 bases between the two germline ends. The CDR3 runs 13 residues. In germline, CDR1 is SNHLY, CDR2 FYNNEI.